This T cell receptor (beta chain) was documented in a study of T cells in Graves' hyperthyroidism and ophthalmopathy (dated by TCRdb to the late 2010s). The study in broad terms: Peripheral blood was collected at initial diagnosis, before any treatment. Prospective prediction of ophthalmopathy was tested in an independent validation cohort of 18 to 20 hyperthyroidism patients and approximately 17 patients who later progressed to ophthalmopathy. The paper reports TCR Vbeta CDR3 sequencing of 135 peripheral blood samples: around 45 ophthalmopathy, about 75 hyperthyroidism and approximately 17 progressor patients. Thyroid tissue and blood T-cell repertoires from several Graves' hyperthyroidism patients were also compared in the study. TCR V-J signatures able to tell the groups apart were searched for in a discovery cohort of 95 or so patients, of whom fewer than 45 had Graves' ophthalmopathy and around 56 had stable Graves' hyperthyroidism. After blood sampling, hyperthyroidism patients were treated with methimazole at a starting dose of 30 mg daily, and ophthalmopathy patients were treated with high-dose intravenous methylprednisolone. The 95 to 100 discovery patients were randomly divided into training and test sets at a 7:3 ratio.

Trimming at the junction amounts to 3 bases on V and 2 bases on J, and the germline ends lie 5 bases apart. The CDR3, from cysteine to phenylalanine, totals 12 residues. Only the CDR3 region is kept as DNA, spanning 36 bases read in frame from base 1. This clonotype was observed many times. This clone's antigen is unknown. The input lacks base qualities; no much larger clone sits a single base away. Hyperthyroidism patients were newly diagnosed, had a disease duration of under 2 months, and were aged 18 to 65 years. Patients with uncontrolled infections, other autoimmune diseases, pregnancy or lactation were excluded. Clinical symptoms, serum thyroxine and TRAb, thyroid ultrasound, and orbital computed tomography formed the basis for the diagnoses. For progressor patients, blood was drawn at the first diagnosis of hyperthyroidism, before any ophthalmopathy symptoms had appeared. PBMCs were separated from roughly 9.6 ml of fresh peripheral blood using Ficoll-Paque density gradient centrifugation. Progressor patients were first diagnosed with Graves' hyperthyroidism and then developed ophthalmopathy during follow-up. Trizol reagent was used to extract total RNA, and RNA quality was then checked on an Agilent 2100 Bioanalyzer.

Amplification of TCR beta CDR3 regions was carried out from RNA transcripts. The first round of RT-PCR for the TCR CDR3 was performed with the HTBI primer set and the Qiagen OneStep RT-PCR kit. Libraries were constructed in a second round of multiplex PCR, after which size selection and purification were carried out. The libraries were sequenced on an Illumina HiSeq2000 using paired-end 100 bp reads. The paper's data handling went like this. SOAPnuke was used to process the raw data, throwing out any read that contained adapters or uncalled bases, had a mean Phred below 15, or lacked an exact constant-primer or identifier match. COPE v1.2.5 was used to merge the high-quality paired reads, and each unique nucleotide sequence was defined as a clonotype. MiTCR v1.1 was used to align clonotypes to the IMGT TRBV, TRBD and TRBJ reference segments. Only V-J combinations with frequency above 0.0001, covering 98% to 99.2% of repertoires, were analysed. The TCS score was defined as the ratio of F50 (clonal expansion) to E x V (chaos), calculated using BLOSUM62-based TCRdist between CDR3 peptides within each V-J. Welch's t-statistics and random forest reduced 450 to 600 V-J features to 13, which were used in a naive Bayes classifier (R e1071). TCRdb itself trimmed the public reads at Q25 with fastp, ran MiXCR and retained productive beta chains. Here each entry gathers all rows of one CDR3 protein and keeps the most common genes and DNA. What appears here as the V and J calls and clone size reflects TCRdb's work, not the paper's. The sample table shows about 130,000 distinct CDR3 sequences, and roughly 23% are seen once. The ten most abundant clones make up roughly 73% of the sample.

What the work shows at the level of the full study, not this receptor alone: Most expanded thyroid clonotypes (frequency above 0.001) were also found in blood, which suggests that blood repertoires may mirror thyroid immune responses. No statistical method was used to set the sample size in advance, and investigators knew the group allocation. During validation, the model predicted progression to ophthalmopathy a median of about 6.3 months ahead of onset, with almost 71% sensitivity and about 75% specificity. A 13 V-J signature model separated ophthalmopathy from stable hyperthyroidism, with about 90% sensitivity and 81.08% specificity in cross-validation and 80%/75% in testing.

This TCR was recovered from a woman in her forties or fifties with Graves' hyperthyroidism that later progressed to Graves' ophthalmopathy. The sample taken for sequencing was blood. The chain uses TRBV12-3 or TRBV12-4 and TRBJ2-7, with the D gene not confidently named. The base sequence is TGTGCCAGCAGTTTGTACCCCTACGAGCAGTACTTC. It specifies CASSLYPYEQYF.